This is a list of T cell receptor beta chains from one sample in a study of blood T cell repertoires in COVID-19. Assay used: immunoSEQ multiplex PCR; TCRdb lists only in-frame clones, some missing. In the table there are around 250,000 clones, approximately 84% of which are singletons. Sequencing input: peripheral blood. Receptors were obtained from a man aged 45-60 years with active or convalescent COVID-19. Each CDR3 is given with its conserved first and last residue. The D gene is left open where the match is weak. For some rows the clone size is stated as once, few or many, or as a class when expanded; others skip it.

D: NA
size: few
J: TRBJ1-6
length: 17
V: TRBV9
CDR3: CASSVAAKGLADSPLHF
DNA: TGTGCCAGCAGCGTCGCGGCCAAAGGGTTAGCGGATTCACCCCTCCACTTT

D: TRBD2
size: NA
J: TRBJ2-1
length: 12
V: TRBV3-1/TRBV3-2
CDR3: CASSQSGGAWVF
DNA: TGTGCCAGCAGCCAAAGCGGGGGGGCTTGGGTCTTC

D: NA
size: NA
J: TRBJ1-1
length: 13
V: TRBV19
CDR3: CASSKRGSTEAFF
DNA: TGTGCCAGTAGTAAGAGGGGGAGCACTGAAGCTTTCTTT

D: TRBD1
size: NA
J: TRBJ1-1
length: 17
V: TRBV4-3
CDR3: CASSQDTGARMNTEAFF
DNA: TGCGCCAGCAGCCAAGATACAGGGGCGAGGATGAACACTGAAGCTTTCTTT

D: NA
size: NA
J: TRBJ1-5
length: 13
V: TRBV6-5
CDR3: CASTGSLNQPQHF
DNA: TGTGCCAGCACAGGCAGTCTAAATCAGCCCCAGCATTTT

D: TRBD1
size: NA
J: TRBJ2-7
length: 16
V: TRBV28
CDR3: CASSEIQGARGYEQYF
DNA: TGTGCCAGCAGCGAGATACAGGGGGCTAGAGGGTACGAGCAGTACTTC

D: NA
size: NA
J: TRBJ1-5
length: 15
V: TRBV24-1
CDR3: CATSDPDRNNQPQHF
DNA: TGTGCCACCAGTGACCCTGACAGGAACAATCAGCCCCAGCATTTT

D: NA
size: NA
J: TRBJ2-6
length: 16
V: TRBV9
CDR3: CASSVGGVAGANVLTF
DNA: TGTGCCAGCAGCGTAGGGGGGGTCGCTGGGGCCAACGTCCTGACTTTC

D: TRBD2
size: NA
J: TRBJ2-3
length: 19
V: TRBV6-6
CDR3: CASTYEGLAGGASTDTQYF
DNA: TGTGCCAGCACCTACGAGGGACTAGCGGGGGGTGCTAGCACAGATACGCAGTATTTT

D: TRBD1
size: NA
J: TRBJ1-2
length: 13
V: TRBV11-2
CDR3: CASSSTGKYGYTF
DNA: TGTGCCAGCAGCTCGACAGGGAAATATGGCTACACCTTC

D: NA
size: NA
J: TRBJ2-7
length: 12
V: TRBV11-2
CDR3: CASSSQLYEQYF
DNA: TGTGCCAGCAGCTCACAGCTTTACGAGCAGTACTTC

D: TRBD1
size: NA
J: TRBJ2-5
length: 16
V: TRBV3-1/TRBV3-2
CDR3: CASSQEGDRGQETQYF
DNA: TGTGCCAGCAGCCAAGAAGGGGACAGGGGACAAGAGACCCAGTACTTC